The rows below give T cell receptor beta chains drawn from one sample of a study of cytomegalovirus exposure and HLA in healthy donors. Here immunoSEQ multiplex PCR was the method, and the copy in TCRdb shows in-frame clones only, minus some. Here the sample spans more than 150,000 clones, more than 60% being singletons. Sequencing input: PBMCs. These receptors were obtained from a man younger than 35 in good health and CMV-seronegative. Both conserved end residues are part of each CDR3. D genes are given only for firm matches. Clone size is shown for a subset of rows, as once, few, many or a class of expanded clone.

J gene: TRBJ2-5; clone size: NA; V gene: TRBV5-4; D gene: NA; CDR3 DNA: TGTGCCAGCAGCTTGGAGCAGGGGACGGAGACCCAGTACTTC; CDR3 protein: CASSLEQGTETQYF
J gene: TRBJ2-7; clone size: NA; V gene: TRBV7-3; D gene: TRBD1; CDR3 DNA: TGTGCCAGCAGGGACAGGGACTCCTACGAGCAGTACTTC; CDR3 protein: CASRDRDSYEQYF
J gene: TRBJ1-6; clone size: NA; V gene: TRBV6-1; D gene: TRBD1; CDR3 DNA: TGTGCCATCTCCCTGACAGGGGGAGGTTCACCCCTCCACTTT; CDR3 protein: CAISLTGGGSPLHF
J gene: TRBJ1-1; clone size: NA; V gene: TRBV7-9; D gene: TRBD1; CDR3 DNA: TGTGCCAGCAGCCCGTTGGCGCAGGGGGGAACTGAAGCTTTCTTT; CDR3 protein: CASSPLAQGGTEAFF
J gene: TRBJ2-4; clone size: NA; V gene: TRBV5-5; D gene: TRBD1; CDR3 DNA: TGTGCCAGCAGCTTGACAGGGGGCGAAAGATTTCAGTACTTC; CDR3 protein: CASSLTGGERFQYF
J gene: TRBJ2-2; clone size: few; V gene: TRBV27; D gene: TRBD1; CDR3 DNA: TGTGCCAGCCGTCGGGGACAGGTTCTTGCCGGGGAGCTGTTTTTT; CDR3 protein: CASRRGQVLAGELFF
J gene: TRBJ2-7; clone size: NA; V gene: TRBV6-1; D gene: TRBD1; CDR3 DNA: TGTGCCAGCAGTGAATTGGGACAGATAACCTACGAGCAGTACTTC; CDR3 protein: CASSELGQITYEQYF
J gene: TRBJ2-2; clone size: NA; V gene: TRBV5-6; D gene: NA; CDR3 DNA: TGTGCCAGCAGTTCAAGACGCACAGCCCCAGCGAACACCGGGGAGCTGTTTTTT; CDR3 protein: CASSSRRTAPANTGELFF
J gene: TRBJ2-1; clone size: few; V gene: TRBV5-1; D gene: NA; CDR3 DNA: TGCGCCAGCTCAACGAGCTCCTACAATGAGCAGTTCTTC; CDR3 protein: CASSTSSYNEQFF
J gene: TRBJ2-2; clone size: few; V gene: TRBV6-1; D gene: TRBD1; CDR3 DNA: TGTGCCAGCAGTGTGGGACAGGGTGGCACCGGGGAGCTGTTTTTT; CDR3 protein: CASSVGQGGTGELFF
J gene: TRBJ2-3; clone size: once; V gene: TRBV19; D gene: NA; CDR3 DNA: TGTGCCAGTAGTGAGAGACAGAGCACAGATACGCAGTATTTT; CDR3 protein: CASSERQSTDTQYF
J gene: TRBJ1-1; clone size: NA; V gene: TRBV7-2; D gene: NA; CDR3 DNA: TGTGCCAGCAGCTTTGGGGGGGGGAACACTGAAGCTTTCTTT; CDR3 protein: CASSFGGGNTEAFF
J gene: TRBJ2-7; clone size: NA; V gene: TRBV7-9; D gene: NA; CDR3 DNA: TGTTCCAGCAGCTTAGAGGTCCCAGGCGAGCAGTACTTC; CDR3 protein: CSSSLEVPGEQYF
J gene: TRBJ2-3; clone size: once; V gene: TRBV11-3; D gene: TRBD1; CDR3 DNA: TGTGCCAGCAGCTTAGGGGACAGGGGGCCAGATACGCAGTATTTT; CDR3 protein: CASSLGDRGPDTQYF
J gene: TRBJ2-3; clone size: NA; V gene: TRBV30; D gene: TRBD2; CDR3 DNA: TGTGCCTGGAGTGTGGCCCTAGCGGGGGATTCAGATACGCAGTATTTT; CDR3 protein: CAWSVALAGDSDTQYF
J gene: TRBJ1-1; clone size: NA; V gene: TRBV29-1; D gene: TRBD1; CDR3 DNA: TGCAGCGCGCGGGACAGTGAAGCTTTCTTT; CDR3 protein: CSARDSEAFF
J gene: TRBJ1-2; clone size: NA; V gene: TRBV7-9; D gene: TRBD1; CDR3 DNA: TGTGCCAGCAGCCCCGGGACAGGGGGGAACTATGGCTACACCTTC; CDR3 protein: CASSPGTGGNYGYTF
J gene: TRBJ2-7; clone size: NA; V gene: TRBV5-1; D gene: TRBD2; CDR3 DNA: TGCGCCAGCAGCTTGGGACTAGCGAACACCTACGAGCAGTACTTC; CDR3 protein: CASSLGLANTYEQYF
J gene: TRBJ1-6; clone size: NA; V gene: TRBV7-2; D gene: TRBD1; CDR3 DNA: TGTGCCAGCAGCCCTGAGGGGGCGCTCAGTTCACCCCTCCACTTT; CDR3 protein: CASSPEGALSSPLHF
J gene: TRBJ1-2; clone size: NA; V gene: TRBV6-1; D gene: TRBD1; CDR3 DNA: TGTGCCAGCAGTGAGGGGACAGGAGTCTCCTTTAACTATGGCTACACCTTC; CDR3 protein: CASSEGTGVSFNYGYTF
J gene: TRBJ2-5; clone size: once; V gene: TRBV4-1; D gene: NA; CDR3 DNA: TGCGCCAGCAGCCACCCACTTGGGACCCAGTACTTC; CDR3 protein: CASSHPLGTQYF
J gene: TRBJ1-2; clone size: NA; V gene: TRBV18; D gene: NA; CDR3 DNA: TGTGCCAGCTCACCACGCGCAGGGAACTATGGCTACACCTTC; CDR3 protein: CASSPRAGNYGYTF
J gene: TRBJ2-7; clone size: NA; V gene: TRBV11-1; D gene: NA; CDR3 DNA: TGTGCCAGCAGCTTAGTGCCTAGAAGCCACGAGCAGTACTTC; CDR3 protein: CASSLVPRSHEQYF
J gene: TRBJ2-2; clone size: few; V gene: TRBV7-6; D gene: TRBD2; CDR3 DNA: TGTGCCAGCAGCTCAACCACTAGCGGGCACACCGGGGAGCTGTTTTTT; CDR3 protein: CASSSTTSGHTGELFF
J gene: TRBJ2-7; clone size: NA; V gene: TRBV12-1; D gene: NA; CDR3 DNA: TGTGCCAGCAGCTCTCCGGACAGGGGTCCCTACGAGCAGTACTTC; CDR3 protein: CASSSPDRGPYEQYF
J gene: TRBJ2-5; clone size: NA; V gene: TRBV19; D gene: NA; CDR3 DNA: TGTGCCAGTAGACATCTCGCTTCGGAGACCCAGTACTTC; CDR3 protein: CASRHLASETQYF
J gene: TRBJ1-5; clone size: NA; V gene: TRBV28; D gene: NA; CDR3 DNA: TGTGCCAGCAGTTTTAACTTGTGGGGCCTTAGCAATCAGCCCCAGCATTTT; CDR3 protein: CASSFNLWGLSNQPQHF
J gene: TRBJ2-1; clone size: NA; V gene: TRBV9; D gene: TRBD2; CDR3 DNA: TGTGCCAGCTCCTACGCCCCCGGGGTTCCCGGGACTAGCGACATTGCCTACAATGAGCAGTTCTTC; CDR3 protein: CASSYAPGVPGTSDIAYNEQFF
J gene: TRBJ2-5; clone size: NA; V gene: TRBV19; D gene: TRBD2; CDR3 DNA: TGTGCCAGTACCCCGAGGCGCCTACTAGCGGGGGGGCTTGGAGGAGAGACCCAGTACTTC; CDR3 protein: CASTPRRLLAGGLGGETQYF
J gene: TRBJ2-3; clone size: NA; V gene: TRBV9; D gene: TRBD1; CDR3 DNA: TGTGCCCTAGGGGGCAGGCTGGGGACAGATACGCAGTATTTT; CDR3 protein: CALGGRLGTDTQYF
J gene: TRBJ2-4; clone size: once; V gene: TRBV7-9; D gene: TRBD1; CDR3 DNA: TGTGCCAGCAGCTCACAGGGGTTGGGGTACATTCAGTACTTC; CDR3 protein: CASSSQGLGYIQYF
J gene: TRBJ1-2; clone size: NA; V gene: TRBV5-1; D gene: NA; CDR3 DNA: TGCGCCAGCAGCCCGCTCCAAGACAGGACCTATGGCTACACCTTC; CDR3 protein: CASSPLQDRTYGYTF
J gene: TRBJ1-6; clone size: NA; V gene: TRBV4-3; D gene: NA; CDR3 DNA: TGCGCCAGCAGCCCCGGACTGGAGAGCTCCTATAATTCACCCCTCCACTTT; CDR3 protein: CASSPGLESSYNSPLHF
J gene: TRBJ1-6; clone size: NA; V gene: TRBV4-2; D gene: NA; CDR3 DNA: TGTGCCAGCAGCCAAATCCCTCAGGGCTTTGGAGATTCACCCCTCCACTTT; CDR3 protein: CASSQIPQGFGDSPLHF
J gene: TRBJ2-3; clone size: NA; V gene: TRBV5-1; D gene: TRBD1; CDR3 DNA: TGCGCCAGCAGCCAAACAGGGGGTTTTTCCACAGATACGCAGTATTTT; CDR3 protein: CASSQTGGFSTDTQYF
J gene: TRBJ1-4; clone size: NA; V gene: TRBV10-1; D gene: NA; CDR3 DNA: TGCGCCAGCAGTGGAGGTGAGAACTCTGCAACTAATGAAAAACTGTTTTTT; CDR3 protein: CASSGGENSATNEKLFF
J gene: TRBJ2-3; clone size: once; V gene: TRBV7-6; D gene: TRBD1; CDR3 DNA: TGTGCCAGCAGCCAAGGACCGGCTCAGGGGGCTGTAGATACGCAGTATTTT; CDR3 protein: CASSQGPAQGAVDTQYF
J gene: TRBJ2-4; clone size: NA; V gene: TRBV29-1; D gene: TRBD2; CDR3 DNA: TGCAGCGTTGAAGATGGGGGCGCTCGGGCGGGGGGATCCAAAAACATTCAGTACTTC; CDR3 protein: CSVEDGGARAGGSKNIQYF
J gene: TRBJ1-1; clone size: once; V gene: TRBV2; D gene: NA; CDR3 DNA: TGTGCCAGCAGTGGACAAAGGAACACTGAAGCTTTCTTT; CDR3 protein: CASSGQRNTEAFF
J gene: TRBJ2-7; clone size: few; V gene: TRBV7-9; D gene: NA; CDR3 DNA: TGTGCCAGCACGCCAGTATACGAGCAGTACTTC; CDR3 protein: CASTPVYEQYF
J gene: TRBJ2-1; clone size: NA; V gene: TRBV4-3; D gene: TRBD2; CDR3 DNA: TGCGCCAGCAGCCCCCCAGGGGCGCTAGCGGGAGGAGGGAGTGAGCAGTTCTTC; CDR3 protein: CASSPPGALAGGGSEQFF
J gene: TRBJ2-6; clone size: NA; V gene: TRBV7-8; D gene: TRBD2; CDR3 DNA: TGTGCCAGCACCCCCGGGGGGGGACGAAGTGATGGGGCCAACGTCCTGACTTTC; CDR3 protein: CASTPGGGRSDGANVLTF
J gene: TRBJ2-7; clone size: NA; V gene: TRBV27; D gene: NA; CDR3 DNA: TGTGCCAGCAGTTTATCCCTAAGACAAGAAGGAAGGCCCTACGAGCAGTACTTC; CDR3 protein: CASSLSLRQEGRPYEQYF
J gene: TRBJ1-3; clone size: once; V gene: TRBV9; D gene: NA; CDR3 DNA: TGTGCCAGCAGCGTAGCTCGCTCTGGAAACACCATATATTTT; CDR3 protein: CASSVARSGNTIYF
J gene: TRBJ2-7; clone size: NA; V gene: TRBV4-3; D gene: NA; CDR3 DNA: TGCGCCAGCAGCCAACGCTGGGGGGGCGGCGAGCAGTACTTC; CDR3 protein: CASSQRWGGGEQYF
J gene: TRBJ1-1; clone size: NA; V gene: TRBV19; D gene: TRBD1; CDR3 DNA: TGTGCCAGTAGCCTCCCGCCAGGGGGGCTGAACACTGAAGCTTTCTTT; CDR3 protein: CASSLPPGGLNTEAFF
J gene: TRBJ1-2; clone size: few; V gene: TRBV18; D gene: TRBD1; CDR3 DNA: TGTGCCAGCTCATCCGACAGGGTGAACTATGGCTACACCTTC; CDR3 protein: CASSSDRVNYGYTF
J gene: TRBJ2-1; clone size: NA; V gene: TRBV11-2; D gene: NA; CDR3 DNA: TGTGCCAGCAGCTTAGATGGAGACAATGAGCAGTTCTTC; CDR3 protein: CASSLDGDNEQFF
J gene: TRBJ1-5; clone size: NA; V gene: TRBV7-8; D gene: NA; CDR3 DNA: TGTGCCAGCAGCTTAGTGGCAGGCAATCAGCCCCAGCATTTT; CDR3 protein: CASSLVAGNQPQHF
J gene: TRBJ2-1; clone size: NA; V gene: TRBV10-1; D gene: NA; CDR3 DNA: TGCGCCAGCAGCCGAGGGTGGCTAGCCTTAAACTACAATGAGCAGTTCTTC; CDR3 protein: CASSRGWLALNYNEQFF
J gene: TRBJ2-7; clone size: NA; V gene: TRBV7-2; D gene: TRBD2; CDR3 DNA: TGTGCCAGCAGCCGCGACCTATTGGGAGGGAGGGGCTACGAGCAGTACTTC; CDR3 protein: CASSRDLLGGRGYEQYF
J gene: TRBJ1-4; clone size: NA; V gene: TRBV5-1; D gene: TRBD1; CDR3 DNA: TGCGCCAGCAGCACTTCGACAGGGAAAGATGAAAAACTGTTTTTT; CDR3 protein: CASSTSTGKDEKLFF
J gene: TRBJ1-4; clone size: NA; V gene: TRBV6-6; D gene: NA; CDR3 DNA: TGTGCCAGCAGTTATGGTTTCGGGGGTTCTAATGAAAAACTGTTTTTT; CDR3 protein: CASSYGFGGSNEKLFF
J gene: TRBJ2-5; clone size: NA; V gene: TRBV20-1; D gene: NA; CDR3 DNA: TGCAACCGAGCCGAAGAGACCCAGTACTTC; CDR3 protein: CNRAEETQYF
J gene: TRBJ2-5; clone size: NA; V gene: TRBV19; D gene: TRBD2; CDR3 DNA: TGTGCCAGTAGTCGGGGGGGGGACGAGACCCAGTACTTC; CDR3 protein: CASSRGGDETQYF
J gene: TRBJ2-2; clone size: NA; V gene: TRBV2; D gene: NA; CDR3 DNA: TGTGCCAGCAGTACACAGGGGAGGACGAACACCGGGGAGCTGTTTTTT; CDR3 protein: CASSTQGRTNTGELFF